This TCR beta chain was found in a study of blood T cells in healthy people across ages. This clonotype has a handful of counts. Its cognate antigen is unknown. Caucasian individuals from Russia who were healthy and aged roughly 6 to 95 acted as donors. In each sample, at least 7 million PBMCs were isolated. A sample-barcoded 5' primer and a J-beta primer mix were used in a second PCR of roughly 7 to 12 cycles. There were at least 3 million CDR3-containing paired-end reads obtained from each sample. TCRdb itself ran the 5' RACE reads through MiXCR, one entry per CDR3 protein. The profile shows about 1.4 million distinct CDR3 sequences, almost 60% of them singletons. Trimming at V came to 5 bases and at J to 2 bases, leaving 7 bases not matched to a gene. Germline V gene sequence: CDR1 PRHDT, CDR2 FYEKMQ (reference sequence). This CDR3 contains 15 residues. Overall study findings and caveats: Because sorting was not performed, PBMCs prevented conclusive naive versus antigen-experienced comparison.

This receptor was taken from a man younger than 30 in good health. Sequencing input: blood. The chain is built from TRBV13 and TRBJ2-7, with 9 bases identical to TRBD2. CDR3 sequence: CASSARLAEPYEQYF. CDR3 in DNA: TGTGCCAGCAGCGCCAGACTAGCGGAGCCCTACGAGCAGTACTTC.